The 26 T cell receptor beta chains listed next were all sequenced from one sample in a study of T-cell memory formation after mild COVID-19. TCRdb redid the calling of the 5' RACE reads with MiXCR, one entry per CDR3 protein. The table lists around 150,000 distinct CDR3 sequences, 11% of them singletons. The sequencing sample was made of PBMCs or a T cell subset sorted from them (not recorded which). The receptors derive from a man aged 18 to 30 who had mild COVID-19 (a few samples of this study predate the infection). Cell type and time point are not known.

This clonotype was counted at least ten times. CDR3 bases: TGCGCCAGCAGCTTGGATGGGACAGGGGGCACTGAAGCTTTCTTT. Its translation is CASSLDGTGGTEAFF. The gene calls are TRBV5-1 and TRBJ1-1, with 11 bases that match TRBD1. Germline CDR1 SGHRS, CDR2 YFSETQ. V lost 0 bases and J lost 4; bases outside the gene matches: 2. This CDR3 is 15 amino acids long.

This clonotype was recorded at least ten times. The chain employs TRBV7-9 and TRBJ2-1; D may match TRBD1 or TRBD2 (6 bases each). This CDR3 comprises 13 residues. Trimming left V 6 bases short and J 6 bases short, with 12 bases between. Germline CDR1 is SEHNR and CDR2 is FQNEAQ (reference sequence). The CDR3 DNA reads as TGTGCCAGCAGAACGGAGGGGGGCAATGAGCAGTTCTTC. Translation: CASRTEGGNEQFF.

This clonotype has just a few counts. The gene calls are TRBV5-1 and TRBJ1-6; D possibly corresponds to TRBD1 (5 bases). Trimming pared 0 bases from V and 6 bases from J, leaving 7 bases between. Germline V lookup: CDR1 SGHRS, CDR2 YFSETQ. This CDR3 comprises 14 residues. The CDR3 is CASSLGQFNSPLHF. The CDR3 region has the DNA TGCGCCAGCAGCTTGGGACAGTTTAATTCACCCCTCCACTTT.

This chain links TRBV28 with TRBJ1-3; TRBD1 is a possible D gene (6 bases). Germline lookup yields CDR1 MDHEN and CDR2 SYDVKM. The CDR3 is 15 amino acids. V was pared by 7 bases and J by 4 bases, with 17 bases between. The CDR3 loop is CASTLGGARGNTIYF. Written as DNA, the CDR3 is TGTGCCAGCACCCTTGGGGGGGCGAGGGGAAACACCATATATTTT.

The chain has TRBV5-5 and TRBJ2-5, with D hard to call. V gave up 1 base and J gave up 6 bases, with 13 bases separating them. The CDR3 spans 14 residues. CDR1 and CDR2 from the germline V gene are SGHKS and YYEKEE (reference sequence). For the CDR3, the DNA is TGTGCCAGCAGCTTGTACGGCCCCGATAAGACCCAGTACTTC. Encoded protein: CASSLYGPDKTQYF.

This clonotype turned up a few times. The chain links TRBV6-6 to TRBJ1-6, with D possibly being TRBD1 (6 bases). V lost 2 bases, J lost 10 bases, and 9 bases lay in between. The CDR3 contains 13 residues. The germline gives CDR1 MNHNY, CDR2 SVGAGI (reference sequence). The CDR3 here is CASSYLGGSPLHF. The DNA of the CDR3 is TGTGCCAGCAGTTACCTAGGGGGATCACCCCTCCACTTT.

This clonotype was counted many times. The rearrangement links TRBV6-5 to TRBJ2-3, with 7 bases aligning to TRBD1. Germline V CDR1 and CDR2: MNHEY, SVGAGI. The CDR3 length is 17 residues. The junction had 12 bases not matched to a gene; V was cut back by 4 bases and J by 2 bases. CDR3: CASSSGLTGTFTDTQYF. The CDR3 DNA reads TGTGCCAGCAGTTCGGGGTTGACAGGGACATTCACAGATACGCAGTATTTT.

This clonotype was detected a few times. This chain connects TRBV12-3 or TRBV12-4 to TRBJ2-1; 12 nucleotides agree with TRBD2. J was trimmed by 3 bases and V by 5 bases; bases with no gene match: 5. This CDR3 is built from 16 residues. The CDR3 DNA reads TGTGCCAGCAGTCGGACTAGCGGGGTTAACTACAATGAGCAGTTCTTC. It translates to CASSRTSGVNYNEQFF.

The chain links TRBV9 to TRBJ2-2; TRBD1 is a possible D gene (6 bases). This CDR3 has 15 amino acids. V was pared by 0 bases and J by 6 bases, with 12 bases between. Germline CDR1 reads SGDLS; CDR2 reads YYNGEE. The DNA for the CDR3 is TGTGCCAGCAGCGTAGACGTGGGGGCCCCCGGGGAGCTGTTTTTT. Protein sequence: CASSVDVGAPGELFF. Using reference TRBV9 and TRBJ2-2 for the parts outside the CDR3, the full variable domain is DSGVTQTPKHLITATGQRVTLRCSPRSGDLSVYWYQQSLDQGLQFLIQYYNGEERAKGNILERFSAQQFPDLHSELNLSSLELGDSALYFCASSVDVGAPGELFFGEGSRLTVL.

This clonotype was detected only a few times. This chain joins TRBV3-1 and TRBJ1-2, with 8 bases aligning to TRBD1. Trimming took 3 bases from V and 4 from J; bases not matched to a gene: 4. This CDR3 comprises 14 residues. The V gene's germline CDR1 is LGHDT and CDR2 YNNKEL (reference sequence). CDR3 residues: CASSQTDRAYGYTF. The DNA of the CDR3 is TGTGCCAGCAGCCAGACGGACAGGGCCTATGGCTACACCTTC. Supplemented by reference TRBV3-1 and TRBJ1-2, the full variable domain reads DTAVSQTPKYLVTQMGNDKSIKCEQNLGHDTMYWYKQDSKKFLKIMFSYNNKELIINETVPNRFSPKSPDKAHLNLHINSLELGDSAVYFCASSQTDRAYGYTFGSGTRLTVV.

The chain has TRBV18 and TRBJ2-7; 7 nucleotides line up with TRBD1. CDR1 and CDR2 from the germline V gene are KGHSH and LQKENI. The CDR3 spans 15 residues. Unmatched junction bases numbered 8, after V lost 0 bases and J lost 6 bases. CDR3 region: CASSPPGQPRGEQYF. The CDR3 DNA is TGTGCCAGCTCACCACCGGGACAGCCTAGGGGCGAGCAGTACTTC. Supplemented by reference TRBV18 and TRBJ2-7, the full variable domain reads NAGVMQNPRHLVRRRGQEARLRCSPMKGHSHVYWYRQLPEEGLKFMVYLQKENIIDESGMPKERFSAEFPKEGPSILRIQQVVRGDSAAYFCASSPPGQPRGEQYFGPGTRLTVT.

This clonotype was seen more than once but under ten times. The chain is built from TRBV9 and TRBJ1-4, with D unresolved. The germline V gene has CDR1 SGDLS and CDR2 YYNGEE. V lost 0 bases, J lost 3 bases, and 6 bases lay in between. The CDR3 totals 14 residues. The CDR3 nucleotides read TGTGCCAGCAGCGTAGGTCCGTCTAATGAAAAACTGTTTTTT. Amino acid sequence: CASSVGPSNEKLFF.

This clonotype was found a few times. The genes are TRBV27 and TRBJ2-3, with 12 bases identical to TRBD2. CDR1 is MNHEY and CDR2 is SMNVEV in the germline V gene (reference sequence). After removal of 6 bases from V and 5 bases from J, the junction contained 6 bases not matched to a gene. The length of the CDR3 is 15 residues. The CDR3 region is CASSGLAGFGDTQYF. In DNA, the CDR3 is TGTGCCAGCAGCGGACTAGCGGGGTTCGGAGATACGCAGTATTTT.

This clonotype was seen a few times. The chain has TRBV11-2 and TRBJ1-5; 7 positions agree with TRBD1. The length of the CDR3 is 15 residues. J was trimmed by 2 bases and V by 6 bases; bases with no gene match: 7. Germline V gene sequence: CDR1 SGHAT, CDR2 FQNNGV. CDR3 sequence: CASSSGGLGNQPQHF. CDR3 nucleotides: TGTGCCAGCAGTTCAGGGGGTTTGGGCAATCAGCCCCAGCATTTT. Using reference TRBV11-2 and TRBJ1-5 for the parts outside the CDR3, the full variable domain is EAGVAQSPRYKIIEKRQSVAFWCNPISGHATLYWYQQILGQGPKLLIQFQNNGVVDDSQLPKDRFSAERLKGVDSTLKIQPAKLEDSAVYLCASSSGGLGNQPQHFGDGTRLSIL.

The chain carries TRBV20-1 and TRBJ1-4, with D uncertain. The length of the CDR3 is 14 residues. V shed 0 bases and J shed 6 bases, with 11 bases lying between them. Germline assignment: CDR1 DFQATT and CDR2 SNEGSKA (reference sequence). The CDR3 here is CSARDRTDYEKLFF. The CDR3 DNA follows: TGCAGTGCTAGAGACCGGACGGATTATGAAAAACTGTTTTTT.

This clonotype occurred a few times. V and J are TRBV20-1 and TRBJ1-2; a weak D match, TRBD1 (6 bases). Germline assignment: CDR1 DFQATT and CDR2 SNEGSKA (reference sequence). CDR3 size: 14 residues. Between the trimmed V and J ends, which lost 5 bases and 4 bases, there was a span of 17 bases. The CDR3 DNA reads TGCAGTGCTGGGGGCCCGGCACAGGGCTATGGCTACACCTTC. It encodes CSAGGPAQGYGYTF.

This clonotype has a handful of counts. The CDR3 sequence: CASSFTSGGLTYNEQFF. CDR3 nucleotides: TGTGCCAGCAGCTTTACTAGCGGGGGACTGACGTACAATGAGCAGTTCTTC. The chain carries TRBV7-2 and TRBJ2-1; TRBD2 matches at 11 bases. Trimming removed 3 bases from V and 4 bases from J; junction bases left unmatched: 8. The CDR3 has 17 amino acids. Germline V gene data show CDR1 as SGHTA and CDR2 as FQGNSA. The full variable domain, in which reference TRBV7-2 and TRBJ2-1 provide the parts outside the CDR3, is GAGVSQSPSNKVTEKGKDVELRCDPISGHTALYWYRQSLGQGLEFLIYFQGNSAPDKSGLPSDRFSAERTGGSVSTLTIQRTQQEDSAVYLCASSFTSGGLTYNEQFFGPGTRLTVL.

CDR3 coding DNA: TGCAAAGCTAGCGGAGACACAGATACGCAGTATTTT. Encoded protein: CKASGDTDTQYF. The V call is TRBV20-1, the J call TRBJ2-3, with 7 positions matching TRBD2. The CDR3 length is 12 residues. The germline CDR1 and CDR2 sequences are DFQATT and SNEGSKA (reference sequence).

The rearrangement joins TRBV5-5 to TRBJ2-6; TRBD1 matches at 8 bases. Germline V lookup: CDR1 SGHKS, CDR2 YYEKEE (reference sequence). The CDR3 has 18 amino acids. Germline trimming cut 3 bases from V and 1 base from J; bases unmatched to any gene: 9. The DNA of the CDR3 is TGTGCCAGCAGCTACGGACAGGGATATCCGTCTGGGGCCAACGTCCTGACTTTC. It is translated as CASSYGQGYPSGANVLTF.

Written as DNA, the CDR3 is TGTGCCAGCAGCTTCTGGGGGCCGGGTTCCTACCTGGCCAAAAACATTCAGTACTTC. It yields the protein CASSFWGPGSYLAKNIQYF. The chain recombines TRBV7-9 with TRBJ2-4, with D possibly TRBD1 on 6 matching bases. Trimming took 3 bases from V and 1 from J, leaving 22 bases between them. Germline loops: CDR1 SEHNR, CDR2 FQNEAQ (reference sequence). This CDR3 region has 19 residues.

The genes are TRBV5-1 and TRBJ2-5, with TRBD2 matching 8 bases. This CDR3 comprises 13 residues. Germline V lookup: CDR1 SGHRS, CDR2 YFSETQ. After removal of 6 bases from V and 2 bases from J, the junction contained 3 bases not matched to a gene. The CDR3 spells CASKVAGQETQYF. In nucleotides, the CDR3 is TGCGCCAGCAAGGTAGCGGGGCAAGAGACCCAGTACTTC.

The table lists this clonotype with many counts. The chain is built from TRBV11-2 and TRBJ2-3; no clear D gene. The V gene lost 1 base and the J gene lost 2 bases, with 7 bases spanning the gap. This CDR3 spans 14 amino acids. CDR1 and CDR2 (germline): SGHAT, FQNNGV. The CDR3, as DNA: TGTGCCAGCAGCTTAGCGGCTTACACAGATACGCAGTATTTT. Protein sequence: CASSLAAYTDTQYF.

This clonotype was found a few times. The CDR3 reads CASSSDRDGTEAFF. The CDR3 coding sequence is TGTGCCAGCAGCTCGGACAGGGACGGCACTGAAGCTTTCTTT. The chain couples TRBV7-3 to TRBJ1-1; TRBD1 matches at 8 bases. This CDR3 region has 14 residues. The germline V gene has CDR1 SGHTA and CDR2 FQGTGA. V shed 4 bases, J shed 4 bases, and the junction held 5 bases outside the gene matches.

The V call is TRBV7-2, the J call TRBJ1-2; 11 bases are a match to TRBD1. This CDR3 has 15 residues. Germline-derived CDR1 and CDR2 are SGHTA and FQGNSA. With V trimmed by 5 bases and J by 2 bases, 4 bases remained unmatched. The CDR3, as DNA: TGTGCCAGCAGCCTGGACAGGGGGCAAAACTATGGCTACACCTTC. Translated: CASSLDRGQNYGYTF.

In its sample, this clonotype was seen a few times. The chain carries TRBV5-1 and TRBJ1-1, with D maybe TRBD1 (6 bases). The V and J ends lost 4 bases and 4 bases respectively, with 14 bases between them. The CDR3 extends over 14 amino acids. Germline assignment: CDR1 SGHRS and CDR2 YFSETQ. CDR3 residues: CASSRLGAGTEAFF. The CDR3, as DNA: TGCGCCAGCAGCAGATTGGGGGCAGGCACTGAAGCTTTCTTT. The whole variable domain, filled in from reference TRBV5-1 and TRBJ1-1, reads KAGVTQTPRYLIKTRGQQVTLSCSPISGHRSVSWYQQTPGQGLQFLFEYFSETQRNKGNFPGRFSGRQFSNSRSEMNVSTLELGDSALYLCASSRLGAGTEAFFGQGTRLTVV.

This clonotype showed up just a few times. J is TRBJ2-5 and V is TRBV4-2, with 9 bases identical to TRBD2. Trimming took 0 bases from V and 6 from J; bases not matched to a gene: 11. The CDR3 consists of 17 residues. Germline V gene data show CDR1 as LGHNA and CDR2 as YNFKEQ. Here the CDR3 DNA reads TGTGCCAGCAGCCAAGATTGGGCGGGGGGGCTTAGTAAGACCCAGTACTTC. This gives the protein CASSQDWAGGLSKTQYF.